The 20 T cell receptor beta chains listed next were all sequenced from one sample in a study of CXCR3-negative and CXCR3-positive naive CD8 T cells. Findings of the study overall: For CXCR3-positive naive cells, TRB CDR3s were more hydrophobic than those of CXCR3-negative naive cells.

For these TCRs, the target antigens are not known. The libraries of TRB cDNA were constructed through 5' RACE using UMI labels. TCRdb processed the 5' RACE reads again and assigns one entry to each CDR3 protein, with no DNA. The table counts around 66,000 distinct CDR3 sequences; 4% to 5.5% lies in the top ten. The source material was naive CXCR3+ CD8+ T cells from blood. The subset was: CD45RO-CCR7+CD27+CD95- naive CD8+ T cells expressing CXCR3 (TNR3+). These receptors originate from a human donor in good health. Some clones in this sample may be carry-over from other donors' samples.

V and J are TRBV29-1 and TRBJ1-3. CDR1 and CDR2 from the germline V gene are SQVTM and ANQGSEA. This CDR3 comprises 13 residues. The CDR3: CSVEGDSGNTIYF. Based on the CDR3 plus reference TRBV29-1 and TRBJ1-3, the full variable domain is SAVISQKPSRDICQRGTSLTIQCQVDSQVTMMFWYRQQPGQSLTLIATANQGSEATYESGFVIDKFPISRPNLTFSTLTVSNMSPEDSSIYLCSVEGDSGNTIYFGEGSWLTVV.

The J gene is TRBJ1-1, the V gene TRBV29-1; TCRdb selects TRBD1, and the lack of DNA leaves this call unchecked. CDR1 and CDR2 (germline): SQVTM, ANQGSEA. The CDR3 contains 14 residues. The CDR3 here is CSVEDGDRGKGAFF. Filled out from reference TRBV29-1 and TRBJ1-1, the complete variable domain reads SAVISQKPSRDICQRGTSLTIQCQVDSQVTMMFWYRQQPGQSLTLIATANQGSEATYESGFVIDKFPISRPNLTFSTLTVSNMSPEDSSIYLCSVEDGDRGKGAFFGQGTRLTVV.

V gene TRBV12-3 or TRBV12-4 combines with J gene TRBJ2-1; lacking DNA, the TRBD1 call made by TCRdb goes unchecked. This CDR3 is built from 14 residues. The CDR3 here is CASSSGEWNNEQFF.

V and J are TRBV5-1 and TRBJ2-1; TCRdb returns TRBD2, unconfirmable since there is no DNA. The CDR3 spans 16 residues. CDR1 and CDR2 (germline): SGHRS, YFSETQ. CDR3 amino acids: CASSWLALSSYNEQFF. The complete variable domain, with remaining parts taken from reference TRBV5-1 and TRBJ2-1, reads KAGVTQTPRYLIKTRGQQVTLSCSPISGHRSVSWYQQTPGQGLQFLFEYFSETQRNKGNFPGRFSGRQFSNSRSEMNVSTLELGDSALYLCASSWLALSSYNEQFFGPGTRLTVL.

The rearrangement joins TRBV5-4 to TRBJ2-1; there is no DNA to check the TCRdb D call of TRBD1. The length of the CDR3 is 15 residues. Germline CDR1 and CDR2: SGHNT and YYREEE (reference sequence). This CDR3 reads CASSLGQRGDNEQFF.

The genes are TRBV7-2 and TRBJ2-5. CDR1 and CDR2 (germline): SGHTA, FQGNSA. The CDR3 runs to 12 residues. The CDR3 reads CASRLARETQYF. Combining the CDR3 with reference TRBV7-2 and TRBJ2-5 gives the whole variable domain GAGVSQSPSNKVTEKGKDVELRCDPISGHTALYWYRQSLGQGLEFLIYFQGNSAPDKSGLPSDRFSAERTGGSVSTLTIQRTQQEDSAVYLCASRLARETQYFGPGTRLLVL.

The chain employs TRBV20-1 and TRBJ2-1; TCRdb outputs TRBD2, but without DNA this stays unchecked. The germline gives CDR1 DFQATT, CDR2 SNEGSKA (reference sequence). The length of the CDR3 is 19 residues. The CDR3: CSARVGGLAGISSYNEQFF.

This chain uses TRBV6-5 with TRBJ2-7; the TRBD1 assignment by TCRdb is unverifiable without DNA. The germline V gene has CDR1 MNHEY and CDR2 SVGAGI. The CDR3 is 15 amino acids. CDR3 amino acids: CASRLGPGVAYEQYF.

This chain links TRBV20-1 with TRBJ1-2; TCRdb calls TRBD1, which cannot be checked without DNA. Germline values: CDR1 DFQATT, CDR2 SNEGSKA (reference sequence). CDR3 length: 15 amino acids. This chain's CDR3 is CSARDLRQGERGYTF.

The CDR3 protein is CASSSRQGLTVHNEQFF. The V call is TRBV6-6, the J call TRBJ2-1; TCRdb outputs TRBD1, but without DNA this stays unchecked. The CDR3 covers 17 residues. The germline CDR1 and CDR2 sequences are MNHNY and SVGAGI (reference sequence).

The rearrangement joins TRBV2 to TRBJ2-1; as DNA is missing, the TRBD1 call by TCRdb cannot be tested. CDR3 size: 15 residues. Germline-derived CDR1 and CDR2 are SNHLY and FYNNEI. This CDR3 is CASSEGTETYNEQFF.

The rearrangement links TRBV7-2 to TRBJ2-7; no DNA is available, so the TRBD1 call from TCRdb remains unchecked. Looked up from germline, CDR1 is SGHTA and CDR2 is FQGNSA. The CDR3 extends over 14 amino acids. This CDR3 reads CASSLSGGGYEQYF.

The chain carries TRBV29-1 and TRBJ1-2. Germline lookup yields CDR1 SQVTM and CDR2 ANQGSEA. The CDR3 has 11 residues. The CDR3: CSVLANYGYTF.

The chain employs TRBV30 and TRBJ2-5. Germline V gene lookup returns CDR1 GTSNPN and CDR2 SVGIG (reference sequence). The CDR3 is 13 amino acids. The CDR3 loop reads CAWIIGPFETQYF.

The CDR3 is CASSLIGGQGYGYTF. The chain combines TRBV12-3 or TRBV12-4 with TRBJ1-2; as DNA is missing, the TRBD1 call by TCRdb cannot be tested. CDR3 length: 15 amino acids.

The J gene is TRBJ2-7, the V gene TRBV29-1; there is no DNA to check the TCRdb D call of TRBD2. This CDR3 region has 13 residues. The germline CDR1 and CDR2 sequences are SQVTM and ANQGSEA. Here the CDR3 reads CSVEGDSIYEQYF.

V is TRBV20-1 and J is TRBJ1-1; TCRdb gives TRBD1 as the D gene, but with no DNA this cannot be confirmed. CDR3 length: 18 residues. Germline CDR1 and CDR2: DFQATT and SNEGSKA (reference sequence). The CDR3: CSALSGAGWGELNTEAFF.

This chain connects TRBV6-5 to TRBJ1-2; with no DNA, the TCRdb D assignment of TRBD1 cannot be verified. The CDR3 contains 15 residues. From germline, CDR1 is MNHEY and CDR2 SVGAGI. The CDR3 loop is CATTDDRGPWYGYTF.

The chain uses TRBV28 and TRBJ2-7; TCRdb selects TRBD1, and the lack of DNA leaves this call unchecked. CDR3 length: 16 residues. Per the germline V gene, CDR1 is MDHEN and CDR2 is SYDVKM. CDR3 sequence reads: CASSRLAEGMGYEQYF.

The chain recombines TRBV7-9 with TRBJ2-7. Germline CDR1 is SEHNR and CDR2 is FQNEAQ (reference sequence). This CDR3 is 14 amino acids long. The CDR3 region is CASSEAGRPYEQYF.